This T cell receptor (beta chain) was sequenced during a study of CD8 T cells in Susac syndrome. The J segment lost 3 bases and the V segment lost 0 bases, leaving 6 bases of the junction unmatched. Germline V gene sequence: CDR1 DFQATT, CDR2 SNEGSKA (reference sequence). The CDR3 is 15 amino acids. The RNA input was roughly 0.45 to 1 ug, and it was reverse transcribed with random hexamers. Each CDR3 protein is one row after TCRdb ran MiXCR on the immunoSEQ multiplex PCR reads. The top ten clones hold over 0.12% of a sample with tens of thousands of distinct CDR3 sequences, around 93% of them seen once.

This receptor was identified in a human donor with Susac syndrome. This chain connects TRBV20-1 to TRBJ2-7, with TRBD2 matching 9 bases. The sequenced material came from CD4+ T cells from PBMCs. The CDR3 sequence is CSARDPASGVYEQYF. The CDR3 DNA is TGCAGTGCTAGAGATCCGGCTAGCGGGGTCTACGAGCAGTACTTC.